This T cell receptor (beta chain) is from a study of cytomegalovirus exposure and HLA in healthy donors. Overall study results and limits: It was taken for granted in presence/absence analyses that sequencing depth across donors was roughly uniform.

About this clone: Its antigen is not known.

The PCR was carried out with 60 Vbeta primers and 13 Jbeta primers. Measured with immunoSEQ multiplex PCR; TCRdb has only the in-frame clones, and not every one. The table lists 200,000 or so clones. The CDR3 totals 15 residues. CDR1 and CDR2 from the germline V gene are MNHEY and SVGAGI. Sequenced material: PBMCs. This sequence joins TRBV6-5 and TRBJ2-5; 7 nucleotides align to TRBD2. The DNA matches TRBJ2-7 better at its end, which makes the J call doubtful. The sequence was collected from a boy between 10 and 17 years old in good health and CMV-seronegative. The CDR3 loop is CASSYSRGDGYEQYF. The CDR3 region has the DNA TGTGCCAGCAGTTACTCCCGGGGGGACGGCTACGAGCAGTACTTC.